Listed below are T cell receptor beta chains from one sample, sequenced in a study of T cells after yellow fever vaccination. Each CDR3 protein is one row after TCRdb ran MiXCR on the 5' RACE reads. This sample carries about 400,000 distinct CDR3 sequences, 6.2% of them seen once, and the ten largest clones take around 16%. The source material was PBMCs, sampled 5 days after the yellow fever booster vaccination. The receptors were sampled from a man aged 30 to 45 who received the YFV17D yellow fever vaccine. CDR3s include the opening cysteine and the closing phenylalanine or tryptophan. The D gene is left open where the match is weak. Expanded clones are given a class, and other clones once, few, many or no size at all.

v_call: TRBV7-2
clone_size: many
d_call: -
j_call: TRBJ2-3
cdr3_aa: CASSGPERITDTQYF
cdr3_nt: TGTGCCAGCAGCGGACCGGAGCGAATCACAGATACGCAGTATTTT

v_call: TRBV12-3/TRBV12-4
clone_size: many
d_call: -
j_call: TRBJ1-5
cdr3_aa: CASSYRVGFSQPQHF
cdr3_nt: TGTGCCAGCAGTTACCGGGTCGGTTTCTCTCAGCCCCAGCATTTT

v_call: TRBV6-2/TRBV6-3
clone_size: many
d_call: TRBD2
j_call: TRBJ2-7
cdr3_aa: CASSYSPREAYEQYF
cdr3_nt: TGTGCCAGCAGTTACAGTCCGCGGGAGGCCTACGAGCAGTACTTC

v_call: TRBV19
clone_size: few
d_call: -
j_call: TRBJ1-1
cdr3_aa: CASRDVGVGTEAFF
cdr3_nt: TGTGCCAGTAGGGACGTCGGGGTCGGCACTGAAGCTTTCTTT

v_call: TRBV20-1
clone_size: many
d_call: TRBD1
j_call: TRBJ1-5
cdr3_aa: CSAEQGAGNQPQHF
cdr3_nt: TGCAGTGCCGAACAGGGGGCAGGCAATCAGCCCCAGCATTTT

v_call: TRBV11-2
clone_size: few
d_call: -
j_call: TRBJ2-2
cdr3_aa: CASSPWTTNTGELFF
cdr3_nt: TGTGCCAGCAGCCCCTGGACAACGAACACCGGGGAGCTGTTTTTT

v_call: TRBV7-2
clone_size: -
d_call: TRBD1
j_call: TRBJ2-7
cdr3_aa: CASSPTGTGGYEQYF
cdr3_nt: TGTGCCAGCAGCCCTACTGGGACAGGAGGGTACGAGCAGTACTTC

v_call: TRBV7-9
clone_size: many
d_call: TRBD1
j_call: TRBJ2-5
cdr3_aa: CASSIRTGGSETQYF
cdr3_nt: TGTGCCAGCAGCATCAGGACAGGAGGTTCGGAGACCCAGTACTTC

v_call: TRBV5-1
clone_size: many
d_call: TRBD2
j_call: TRBJ2-7
cdr3_aa: CASSRAGLDYEQYF
cdr3_nt: TGCGCCAGCAGCAGAGCGGGACTTGACTACGAGCAGTACTTC

v_call: TRBV27
clone_size: few
d_call: -
j_call: TRBJ1-4
cdr3_aa: CASSPTVPGGPNEKLFF
cdr3_nt: TGTGCCAGCAGTCCCACAGTACCAGGCGGACCTAATGAAAAACTGTTTTTT

v_call: TRBV30
clone_size: few
d_call: -
j_call: TRBJ1-5
cdr3_aa: CAWRSGNNQPQHF
cdr3_nt: TGTGCCTGGAGAAGCGGTAACAATCAGCCCCAGCATTTT

v_call: TRBV7-2
clone_size: few
d_call: TRBD1
j_call: TRBJ2-6
cdr3_aa: CASSTNRGTGANVLTF
cdr3_nt: TGTGCCAGCAGCACCAACAGGGGGACTGGGGCCAACGTCCTGACTTTC

v_call: TRBV12-3/TRBV12-4
clone_size: -
d_call: TRBD2
j_call: TRBJ2-1
cdr3_aa: CASSPDLAGVEQFF
cdr3_nt: TGTGCCAGCAGCCCCGATCTAGCGGGAGTTGAGCAGTTCTTC

v_call: TRBV5-5
clone_size: -
d_call: -
j_call: TRBJ1-5
cdr3_aa: CASSLAVSGTQPQHF
cdr3_nt: TGTGCCAGCAGCTTGGCAGTATCAGGGACTCAGCCCCAGCATTTT

v_call: TRBV7-2
clone_size: -
d_call: -
j_call: TRBJ2-7
cdr3_aa: CATRGGGYEQYF
cdr3_nt: TGTGCCACCAGGGGCGGGGGCTACGAGCAGTACTTC

v_call: TRBV7-9
clone_size: few
d_call: -
j_call: TRBJ2-1
cdr3_aa: CARRDSHNEQFF
cdr3_nt: TGTGCCAGGAGAGACTCCCACAATGAGCAGTTCTTC

v_call: TRBV7-2
clone_size: few
d_call: TRBD2
j_call: TRBJ2-2
cdr3_aa: CASSLWGGAGTGELFF
cdr3_nt: TGTGCCAGCAGCTTATGGGGAGGGGCTGGCACCGGGGAGCTGTTTTTT

v_call: TRBV24-1
clone_size: -
d_call: TRBD2
j_call: TRBJ2-1
cdr3_aa: CAAPGLATHSSYNEQFF
cdr3_nt: TGTGCCGCTCCGGGACTAGCGACCCATAGCTCCTACAATGAGCAGTTCTTC

v_call: TRBV15
clone_size: many
d_call: -
j_call: TRBJ2-7
cdr3_aa: CATSRDLGRYEQYF
cdr3_nt: TGTGCCACCAGCAGAGATCTTGGCCGTTACGAGCAGTACTTC

v_call: TRBV15
clone_size: -
d_call: -
j_call: TRBJ2-3
cdr3_aa: CATRLPISDTQYF
cdr3_nt: TGTGCCACCAGGTTGCCCATTTCAGATACGCAGTATTTT

v_call: TRBV7-2
clone_size: -
d_call: TRBD1
j_call: TRBJ2-7
cdr3_aa: CASSPSGGAFYEQYF
cdr3_nt: TGTGCCAGCAGTCCTTCAGGGGGCGCTTTTTACGAGCAGTACTTC

v_call: TRBV6-2/TRBV6-3
clone_size: -
d_call: TRBD2
j_call: TRBJ2-1
cdr3_aa: CDSSAQREGWGEQFF
cdr3_nt: TGTGACAGCAGCGCCCAGCGGGAGGGATGGGGTGAGCAGTTCTTC

v_call: TRBV7-3
clone_size: -
d_call: -
j_call: TRBJ1-4
cdr3_aa: CASSPNSGGKLFF
cdr3_nt: TGTGCCAGCAGCCCCAATTCGGGGGGAAAACTGTTTTTT

v_call: TRBV6-2/TRBV6-3
clone_size: many
d_call: -
j_call: TRBJ2-7
cdr3_aa: CASGEPTYEQYF
cdr3_nt: TGTGCCAGCGGGGAACCCACCTACGAGCAGTACTTC